The T cell receptor (beta chain) described here comes from a study of cytomegalovirus exposure and HLA in healthy donors. Study-level findings and limits: Investigators reported over 150 TCR beta chains as tied to cytomegalovirus. HLA alleles were associated with roughly 15,000 TCR beta sequences in a later analysis at 0.05 false discovery rate. Immune exposure was documented only through CMV serostatus.

To note about this clone: Its matching antigen is unknown.

PCR employed 60 Vbeta and 13 Jbeta primers. The method was immunoSEQ multiplex PCR; TCRdb's version includes in-frame clones alone and lacks a portion of them. The table lists about 99,000 clones, 79% of them singletons. The CDR3 is made up of 14 amino acids. Trimming stripped 2 bases from V and 5 bases from J, with 13 bases between. Germline V gives CDR1 SGHTA, CDR2 FQGTGA. The sample consisted of PBMCs. This TCR came from a male donor in good health and CMV-seropositive. The V call is TRBV7-3, the J call TRBJ2-7; possible D gene TRBD1, 5 bases. The CDR3 DNA sequence: TGTGCCAGCAGCTTAGGGCCAGGGTCCAACGAGCAGTACTTC. Translating gives CASSLGPGSNEQYF.